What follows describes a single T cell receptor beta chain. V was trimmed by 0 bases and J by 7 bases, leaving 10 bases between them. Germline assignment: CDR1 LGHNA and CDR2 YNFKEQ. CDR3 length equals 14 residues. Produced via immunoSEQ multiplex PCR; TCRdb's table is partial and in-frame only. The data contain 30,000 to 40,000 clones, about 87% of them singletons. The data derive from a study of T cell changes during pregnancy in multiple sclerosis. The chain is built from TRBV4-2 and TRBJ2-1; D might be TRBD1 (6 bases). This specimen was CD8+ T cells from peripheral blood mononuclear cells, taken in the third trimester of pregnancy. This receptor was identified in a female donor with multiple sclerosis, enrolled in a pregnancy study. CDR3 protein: CASSQEQGINEQFF. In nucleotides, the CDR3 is TGTGCCAGCAGCCAAGAACAGGGAATAAATGAGCAGTTCTTC.